This T cell receptor beta chain emerged from a study of regulatory T cells in long-lasting Graves disease. Notes on the study in general: Comparison showed that persistent patients shared more public clonotypes (under 3,000) than new patients (roughly 970).

Time point reported: persistent/refractory GD, antithyroid drugs over 5 years with positive TRAb. Isolated PBMC RNA provided the starting material for the TCR library. Graves' disease diagnosis used American Thyroid Association guidelines. HTBI primers from iRepertoire and Arm-PCR of CDR3 regions yielded the TCR beta libraries. From the multiplex PCR reads, TCRdb called clonotypes with MiXCR, one entry per CDR3 protein. The sample consists of hundreds of thousands of distinct CDR3 sequences, around 21% of them appearing once. A note on this clonotype: The antigen is not known.

This CDR3 spans 15 amino acids. Trimming cost V 6 bases and J 0 bases; bases outside gene matches: 7. Germline CDR1 is SQVTM and CDR2 is ANQGSEA. The chain couples TRBV29-1 to TRBJ2-7; 11 bases match TRBD1. This sample comprised peripheral blood mononuclear cells (PBMCs), obtained when the disease was refractory, from a patient treated with antithyroid drugs. The sequence was collected from a female donor with Graves disease. The CDR3 coding sequence is TGCAGCGTCAGGGACAGGGGGACAAGCTCCTACGAGCAGTACTTC. This codes for CSVRDRGTSSYEQYF.